The T cell receptor beta chain under discussion was sequenced for a study of CD8 T cells in ankylosing spondylitis. Findings of the study overall: There was reportedly significant enrichment of clones that were disease-linked in matched ankylosing spondylitis synovial fluid. The disease-linked clones had a CD8+ phenotype and low blood frequencies. A TCR beta motif of several highly homologous variants seemed to mark ankylosing spondylitis blood.

By quantitative 5'-RACE with molecular barcodes, the TCR beta libraries were made. TCRdb re-analysed the 5' RACE reads in MiXCR, keeping a single row per CDR3 protein. The table shows some 270,000 distinct CDR3 sequences, with roughly 18% occurring only once. For this clonotype: What it binds is not known. The junction departs from germline at one end; a sequencing error may be responsible.

The CDR3 covers 13 residues. Germline V gene sequence: CDR1 SGHDT, CDR2 YYEEEE. The specimen sequenced was blood, either unsorted or a sorted T cell fraction (not recorded which). This chain joins TRBV5-6 and TRBJ2-1, with D uncertain. The TCR was taken from a male donor with ankylosing spondylitis or in good health (not recorded which). CDR3 region: CVSSLVYNNEQFF. The CDR3 DNA is TGTGTCAGCAGCTTGGTATACAACAATGAGCAGTTCTTC.